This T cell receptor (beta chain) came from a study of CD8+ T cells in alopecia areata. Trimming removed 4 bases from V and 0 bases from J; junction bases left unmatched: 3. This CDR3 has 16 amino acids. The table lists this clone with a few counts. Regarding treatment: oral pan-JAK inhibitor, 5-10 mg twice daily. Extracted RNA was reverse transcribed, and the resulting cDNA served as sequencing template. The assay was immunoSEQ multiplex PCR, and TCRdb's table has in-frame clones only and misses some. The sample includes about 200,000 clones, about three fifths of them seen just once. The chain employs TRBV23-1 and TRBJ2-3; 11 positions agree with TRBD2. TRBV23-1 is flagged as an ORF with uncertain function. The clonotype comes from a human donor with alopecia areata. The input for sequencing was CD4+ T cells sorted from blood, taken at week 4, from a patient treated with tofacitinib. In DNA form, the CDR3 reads TGCGCCAGCAGTCTCCGGACTAGCGGGAGCACAGATACGCAGTATTTT. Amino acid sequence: CASSLRTSGSTDTQYF.